This TCR beta chain was captured by sequencing in a study of blood T cell repertoires in COVID-19. On the study more broadly: Specimens from acute and convalescent COVID-19 originated in the United States, Italy and Spain. T cells, B-cell-depleted T cells, or PBMCs provided the cDNA or gDNA that served as material.

Original methodology: Reference gene primer amplification gave nucleated cell count estimates. The protocol was immunoSEQ multiplex PCR, while the TCRdb copy is restricted to in-frame clones and leaves out a portion. V and J calls and clone size are as listed in that table; D and trimming were resolved from the DNA. The table records about 200,000 clones, around 83% of them present only once. This sequence was found in a middle-aged man with active or convalescent COVID-19. What was sequenced was peripheral blood.

The CDR3 spells CASSLAYVNTEAFF. In nucleotides, the CDR3 is TGTGCCAGCAGCTTGGCCTACGTGAACACTGAAGCTTTCTTT. The V gene is TRBV5-5, the J gene TRBJ1-1, with D uncertain. Trimming left V 0 bases short and J 0 bases short, with 6 bases between. This CDR3 has 14 residues. Germline V gives CDR1 SGHKS, CDR2 YYEKEE (reference sequence).